The 24 T cell receptor beta chains below were found in one sample sequenced in a study of shared clonotypes between healthy human individuals. Method: immunoSEQ multiplex PCR; TCRdb's copy keeps in-frame clones and lacks some. The profile shows millions of clones, 90% to 95% of them singletons. Sequenced material: naive CD4+ T cells sorted from blood. The subset denotes: CD45RA+ positively selected. These receptors were taken from a man aged 18 to 30 in good health.

This clone was seen a single time. V usage is TRBV19 and J usage is TRBJ2-5; 9 bases agree with TRBD1. This CDR3 has 15 residues. The germline gives CDR1 LNHDA, CDR2 SQIVND (reference sequence). With V trimmed by 8 bases and J by 2 bases, 9 bases remained unmatched. This CDR3 reads CASSTGGARQETQYF. As DNA, the CDR3 is TGTGCCAGTTCAACAGGGGGCGCGCGTCAAGAGACCCAGTACTTC. The variable domain in full, with the rest retrieved from reference TRBV19 and TRBJ2-5, is DGGITQSPKYLFRKEGQNVTLSCEQNLNHDAMYWYRQDPGQGLRLIYYSQIVNDFQKGDIAEGYSVSREKKESFPLTVTSAQKNPTAFYLCASSTGGARQETQYFGPGTRLLVL.

The rearrangement links TRBV6-6 to TRBJ2-3; no reliable D call. The CDR3 runs to 16 residues. Germline CDR1 is MNHNY and CDR2 is SVGAGI (reference sequence). Trimming stripped 2 bases from V and 1 base from J, with 13 bases between. CDR3 loop: CASSYPALDGTDTQYF. The CDR3 bases are TGTGCCAGCAGTTACCCTGCCCTAGACGGCACAGATACGCAGTATTTT.

The chain joins TRBV10-3 to TRBJ2-2, with a possible D match to TRBD2 (5 bases). Germline V gene data show CDR1 as ENHRY and CDR2 as SYGVKD. The length of the CDR3 is 14 residues. V shed 7 bases and J shed 1 base, with 10 bases lying between them. The CDR3 here is CAITESGNTGELFF. In DNA form, the CDR3 reads TGTGCCATCACCGAAAGCGGGAACACCGGGGAGCTGTTTTTT.

The rearrangement joins TRBV27 to TRBJ1-1; D uncertain. This CDR3 is 13 amino acids long. Between the trimmed V and J ends, which lost 6 bases and 4 bases, there was a span of 12 bases. Germline V gene data show CDR1 as MNHEY and CDR2 as SMNVEV (reference sequence). The CDR3 sequence: CASSPNRVTEAFF. DNA of the CDR3: TGTGCCAGCAGCCCAAATAGGGTCACTGAAGCTTTCTTT.

This rearrangement joins TRBV18 to TRBJ1-1; D ambiguous. CDR1 is KGHSH, CDR2 LQKENI, per germline. Trimming pared 2 bases from V and 8 bases from J, leaving 15 bases between. The CDR3 is 14 amino acids. Here the CDR3 reads CASSPDRVLSEAFF. The CDR3 bases are TGTGCCAGCTCACCAGACCGGGTCCTCTCGGAAGCTTTCTTT.

The chain recombines TRBV6-1 with TRBJ2-7, with a tentative D call TRBD2 (6 bases). CDR3 length equals 13 residues. Germline lookup yields CDR1 MNHNS and CDR2 SASEGT. DNA of the CDR3: TGTCTCCACGATAGGAGGGCGGCCTACGAGCAGTACTTC. Translated: CLHDRRAAYEQYF.

The J gene is TRBJ2-7, the V gene TRBV11-2; weak D call: TRBD2 (6 bases). Germline CDR1 is SGHAT and CDR2 is FQNNGV. V was shortened by 0 bases and J by 4 bases, with 13 bases between the two germline ends. The CDR3 sequence is 15 residues long. The CDR3 here is CASSLEGGNKYEQYF. The CDR3 DNA follows: TGTGCCAGCAGCTTAGAGGGCGGGAATAAGTACGAGCAGTACTTC.

The chain recombines TRBV7-2 with TRBJ2-7, with 8 bases lining up with TRBD1. This CDR3 contains 14 residues. Trimming cost V 5 bases and J 5 bases; bases outside gene matches: 8. Germline V lookup: CDR1 SGHTA, CDR2 FQGNSA. Here the CDR3 DNA reads TGTGCCAGCAGCCCCCGGGACAGGTCCAACGAGCAGTACTTC. It yields the protein CASSPRDRSNEQYF.

This chain uses TRBV5-1 with TRBJ2-5; TRBD2 agrees at 8 bases. The DNA end lines up better with TRBJ2-7; the J call may be wrong. This CDR3 region has 13 residues. Per the germline V gene, CDR1 is SGHRS and CDR2 is YFSETQ. The CDR3 DNA reads as TGCGCCAGCAGCTTCGGGGGGGCCTACGAGCAGTACTTC. Translating gives CASSFGGAYEQYF.

The chain has TRBV5-1 and TRBJ1-4, with D unclear. The CDR3 totals 15 residues. Germline CDR1 and CDR2: SGHRS and YFSETQ. V lost 5 bases, J lost 0 bases, and 11 bases lay in between. CDR3 region: CASSELGTTNEKLFF. Written as DNA, the CDR3 is TGCGCCAGCAGTGAGCTAGGAACAACTAATGAAAAACTGTTTTTT.

Only one count was recorded for this clone. The gene calls are TRBV6-6 and TRBJ1-1; 9 bases match TRBD1. This CDR3 has 16 amino acids. CDR1 and CDR2 (germline): MNHNY, SVGAGI (reference sequence). After removal of 3 bases from V and 5 bases from J, the junction contained 10 bases not matched to a gene. In DNA, the CDR3 is TGTGCCAGCAGTTATTGGACAGGGGCTGCGGTAACTGAAGCTTTCTTT. This encodes CASSYWTGAAVTEAFF.

This clone came up once. The sample contains more than one DNA sequence encoding this CDR3. The rearrangement uses TRBV11-2 and TRBJ2-7, with 7 bases aligning to TRBD1. Trimming at V came to 3 bases and at J to 4 bases, leaving 6 bases not matched to a gene. The CDR3 consists of 14 residues. The germline V gene has CDR1 SGHAT and CDR2 FQNNGV. For the CDR3, the DNA is TGTGCCAGCAGCTTGACAGGGAATGGATACGAGCAGTACTTC. It yields the protein CASSLTGNGYEQYF. The whole variable domain, filled in from reference TRBV11-2 and TRBJ2-7, reads EAGVAQSPRYKIIEKRQSVAFWCNPISGHATLYWYQQILGQGPKLLIQFQNNGVVDDSQLPKDRFSAERLKGVDSTLKIQPAKLEDSAVYLCASSLTGNGYEQYFGPGTRLTVT.

This sequence joins TRBV5-1 and TRBJ1-6; D might be TRBD1 (5 bases). The germline V gene has CDR1 SGHRS and CDR2 YFSETQ. Deletions cut 4 bases from V and 7 bases from J, with 15 bases between. This CDR3 region has 15 residues. CDR3 region: CASSGRQLGNSPLHF. The CDR3 nucleotides are TGCGCCAGCAGCGGGAGACAGCTGGGGAATTCACCCCTCCACTTT.

V is TRBV9 and J is TRBJ2-3, with 8 bases fitting TRBD1. CDR3 size: 15 residues. Trimming at V came to 4 bases and at J to 5 bases, leaving 9 bases not matched to a gene. Germline-derived CDR1 and CDR2 are SGDLS and YYNGEE. Here the CDR3 DNA reads TGTGCCAGCAGCCCCCCGGACAGGGCGCGAGATACGCAGTATTTT. It is translated as CASSPPDRARDTQYF.

This sequence joins TRBV6-6 and TRBJ2-7; 7 bases align to TRBD2. Germline V gene sequence: CDR1 MNHNY, CDR2 SVGAGI (reference sequence). This CDR3 contains 16 residues. Unmatched junction bases numbered 11, after V lost 0 bases and J lost 6 bases. The chain's CDR3 is CASSYSRGGSSGEQYF. For the CDR3, the DNA is TGTGCCAGCAGTTACTCGAGAGGCGGGAGTTCGGGCGAGCAGTACTTC.

The chain couples TRBV9 to TRBJ2-3; D perhaps matches TRBD2 (5 bases). V lost 5 bases and J lost 1, with 8 bases in between. The CDR3 loop spans 13 amino acids. Germline values: CDR1 SGDLS, CDR2 YYNGEE. The CDR3 spells CASRGSGTDTQYF. CDR3 DNA: TGTGCCAGCAGGGGTAGCGGCACAGATACGCAGTATTTT.

This chain uses TRBV10-3 with TRBJ1-2, with D possibly matching TRBD1 (5 bases). V was clipped by 0 bases and J by 6 bases, with 17 bases between them. CDR3 size: 16 residues. Germline CDR1 and CDR2: ENHRY and SYGVKD. The CDR3 sequence is CAISESRGNEGNGYTF. CDR3 DNA sequence: TGTGCCATCAGTGAGTCTCGAGGGAACGAGGGGAATGGCTACACCTTC.

The CDR3 sequence is CASSLEGQVSSGANVLTF. The CDR3 DNA reads TGTGCCAGCAGTCTCGAGGGACAGGTCTCCTCTGGGGCCAACGTCCTGACTTTC. The chain joins TRBV27 to TRBJ2-6, with TRBD1 matching over 8 bases. The germline CDR1 and CDR2 sequences are MNHEY and SMNVEV (reference sequence). V lost 5 bases to trimming and J lost 0 bases; unmatched junction nucleotides: 9. The CDR3 runs to 18 residues.

The chain recombines TRBV10-3 with TRBJ1-2; no clear D gene. This CDR3 comprises 13 residues. The V and J ends lost 10 bases and 1 base respectively, with 13 bases between them. From germline, CDR1 is ENHRY and CDR2 SYGVKD. The DNA for the CDR3 is TGTGCCACCCGGACCGAGAGTAACTATGGCTACACCTTC. It encodes CATRTESNYGYTF.

A note on this clone: The sample holds other DNA sequences that translate to the same CDR3. V and J are TRBV5-1 and TRBJ2-3; D ambiguous. V lost 4 bases and J 1 base, leaving 13 bases between the germline ends. CDR1 SGHRS and CDR2 YFSETQ come from the germline V gene. The CDR3 has 15 amino acids. The CDR3 DNA follows: TGCGCCAGCAGCCTAAGGAGTGGGGGCACAGATACGCAGTATTTT. Amino acids: CASSLRSGGTDTQYF. Looking up the rest from reference TRBV5-1 and TRBJ2-3 gives the full variable domain: KAGVTQTPRYLIKTRGQQVTLSCSPISGHRSVSWYQQTPGQGLQFLFEYFSETQRNKGNFPGRFSGRQFSNSRSEMNVSTLELGDSALYLCASSLRSGGTDTQYFGPGTRLTVL.

The CDR3 reads CASSFGTSGVNIQYF. The CDR3 DNA reads as TGTGCCAGCAGCTTCGGGACTAGCGGGGTAAACATTCAGTACTTC. The chain combines TRBV11-2 with TRBJ2-4; 13 bases align to TRBD2. Germline assignment: CDR1 SGHAT and CDR2 FQNNGV. This CDR3 is 15 amino acids long. After removal of 3 bases from V and 6 bases from J, the junction contained 2 bases not matched to a gene.

The V and J genes are TRBV2 and TRBJ2-2; a possible D gene is TRBD2 (5 bases). The CDR3 loop spans 12 amino acids. Trimming removed 6 bases from V and 6 bases from J, with 8 bases in between. The V gene's germline CDR1 is SNHLY and CDR2 FYNNEI. The CDR3 protein is CASRLGPGELFF. CDR3 sequence (DNA): TGTGCCAGCAGACTAGGTCCCGGGGAGCTGTTTTTT.

This sequence joins TRBV11-2 and TRBJ1-4, with D maybe TRBD1 (5 bases). Looked up from germline, CDR1 is SGHAT and CDR2 is FQNNGV. V lost 1 base, J lost 5 bases, and 17 bases lay in between. The CDR3 is 17 residues long. DNA of the CDR3: TGTGCCAGCAGCTTAGGGGGCCGGGCAGGTCCCAATGAAAAACTGTTTTTT. Translation: CASSLGGRAGPNEKLFF. Combining the CDR3 with reference TRBV11-2 and TRBJ1-4 gives the whole variable domain EAGVAQSPRYKIIEKRQSVAFWCNPISGHATLYWYQQILGQGPKLLIQFQNNGVVDDSQLPKDRFSAERLKGVDSTLKIQPAKLEDSAVYLCASSLGGRAGPNEKLFFGSGTQLSVL.

The chain recombines TRBV28 with TRBJ1-2; maybe TRBD1 (6 bases). CDR3 length: 15 residues. V lost 5 bases, J lost 0 bases, and 13 bases lay in between. In germline, CDR1 is MDHEN, CDR2 SYDVKM. As DNA, the CDR3 is TGTGCCAGCAGTCTCCTGGACAGAACTAACTATGGCTACACCTTC. It encodes CASSLLDRTNYGYTF.